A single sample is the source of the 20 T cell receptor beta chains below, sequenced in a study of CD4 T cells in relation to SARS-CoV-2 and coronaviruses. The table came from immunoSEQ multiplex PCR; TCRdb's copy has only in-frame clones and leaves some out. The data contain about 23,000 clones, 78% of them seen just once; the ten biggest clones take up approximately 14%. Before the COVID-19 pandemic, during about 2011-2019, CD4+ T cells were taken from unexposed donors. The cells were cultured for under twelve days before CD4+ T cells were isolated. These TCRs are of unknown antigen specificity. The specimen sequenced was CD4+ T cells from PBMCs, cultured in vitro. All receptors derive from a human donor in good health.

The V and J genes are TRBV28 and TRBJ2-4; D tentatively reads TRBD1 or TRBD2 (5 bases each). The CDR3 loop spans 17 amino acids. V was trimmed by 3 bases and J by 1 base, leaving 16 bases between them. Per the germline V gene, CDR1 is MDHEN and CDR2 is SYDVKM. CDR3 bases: TGTGCCAGCAGTTTTAGTAGCGTTGGGGCGGCCAAAAACATTCAGTACTTC. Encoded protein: CASSFSSVGAAKNIQYF.

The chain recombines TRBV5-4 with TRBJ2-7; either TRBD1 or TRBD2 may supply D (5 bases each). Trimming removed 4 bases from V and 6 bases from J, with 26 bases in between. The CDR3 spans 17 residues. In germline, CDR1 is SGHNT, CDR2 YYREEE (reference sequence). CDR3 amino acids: CASSRQQPGPHGREQYF. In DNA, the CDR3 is TGTGCCAGCAGCAGACAACAACCGGGACCCCACGGACGCGAGCAGTACTTC.

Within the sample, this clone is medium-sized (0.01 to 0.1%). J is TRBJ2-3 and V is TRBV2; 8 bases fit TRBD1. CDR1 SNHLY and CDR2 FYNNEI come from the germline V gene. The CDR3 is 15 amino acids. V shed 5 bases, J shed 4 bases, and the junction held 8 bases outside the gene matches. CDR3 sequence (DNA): TGTGCCAGCAGTACTGGACAGGGTTGGTCAGATACGCAGTATTTT. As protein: CASSTGQGWSDTQYF. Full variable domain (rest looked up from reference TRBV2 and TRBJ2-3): EPEVTQTPSHQVTQMGQEVILRCVPISNHLYFYWYRQILGQKVEFLVSFYNNEISEKSEIFDDQFSVERPDGSNFTLKIRSTKLEDSAMYFCASSTGQGWSDTQYFGPGTRLTVL.

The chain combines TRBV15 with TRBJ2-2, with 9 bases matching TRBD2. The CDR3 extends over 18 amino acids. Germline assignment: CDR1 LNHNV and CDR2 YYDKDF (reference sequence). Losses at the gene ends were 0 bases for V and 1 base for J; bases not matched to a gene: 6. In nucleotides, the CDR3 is TGTGCCACCAGCAGAGATTTGGGACTAGCCGGGAACACCGGGGAGCTGTTTTTT. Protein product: CATSRDLGLAGNTGELFF.

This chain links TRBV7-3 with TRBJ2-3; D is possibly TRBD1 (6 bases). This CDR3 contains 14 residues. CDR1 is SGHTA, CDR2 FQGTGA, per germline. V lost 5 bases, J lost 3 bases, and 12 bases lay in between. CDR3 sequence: CASSPTGTTDTQYF. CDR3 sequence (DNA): TGTGCCAGCAGCCCCACAGGGACAACAGATACGCAGTATTTT.

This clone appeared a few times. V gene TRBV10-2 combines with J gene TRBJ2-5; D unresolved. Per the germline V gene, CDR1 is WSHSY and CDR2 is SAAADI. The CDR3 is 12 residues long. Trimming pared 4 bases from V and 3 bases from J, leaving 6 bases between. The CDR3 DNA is TGCGCCAGCAGTGTCGGTGAAGAGACCCAGTACTTC. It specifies CASSVGEETQYF.

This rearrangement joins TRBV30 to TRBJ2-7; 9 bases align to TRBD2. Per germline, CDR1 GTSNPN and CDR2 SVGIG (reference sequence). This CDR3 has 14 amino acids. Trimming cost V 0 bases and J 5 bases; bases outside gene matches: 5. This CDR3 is CAWSVKREVNEQYF. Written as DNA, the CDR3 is TGTGCCTGGAGTGTAAAGCGGGAGGTAAACGAGCAGTACTTC.

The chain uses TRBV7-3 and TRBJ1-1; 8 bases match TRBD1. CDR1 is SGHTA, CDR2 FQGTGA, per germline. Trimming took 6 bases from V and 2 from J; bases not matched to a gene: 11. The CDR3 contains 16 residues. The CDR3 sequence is CASSSQIGQGNTEAFF. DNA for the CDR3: TGTGCCAGCAGTTCCCAGATTGGACAGGGAAACACTGAAGCTTTCTTT.

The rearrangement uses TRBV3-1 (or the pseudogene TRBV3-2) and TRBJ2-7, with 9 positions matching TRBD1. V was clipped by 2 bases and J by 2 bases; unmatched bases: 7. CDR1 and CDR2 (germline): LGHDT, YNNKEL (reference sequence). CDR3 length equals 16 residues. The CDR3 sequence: CASSQSGTGPTYEQYF. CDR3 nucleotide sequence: TGTGCCAGCAGCCAATCCGGGACAGGGCCTACCTACGAGCAGTACTTC.

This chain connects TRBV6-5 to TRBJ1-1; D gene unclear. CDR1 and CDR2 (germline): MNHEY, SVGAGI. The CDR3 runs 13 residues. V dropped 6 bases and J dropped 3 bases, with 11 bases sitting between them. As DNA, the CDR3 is TGTGCCAGCAGGTTAGGCGGAGACACTGAAGCTTTCTTT. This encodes CASRLGGDTEAFF.

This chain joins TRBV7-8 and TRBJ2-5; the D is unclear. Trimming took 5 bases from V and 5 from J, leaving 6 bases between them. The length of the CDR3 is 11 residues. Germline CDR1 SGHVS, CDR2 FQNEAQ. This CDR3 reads CASSPLETQYF. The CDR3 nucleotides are TGTGCCAGCAGCCCCCTTGAGACCCAGTACTTC.

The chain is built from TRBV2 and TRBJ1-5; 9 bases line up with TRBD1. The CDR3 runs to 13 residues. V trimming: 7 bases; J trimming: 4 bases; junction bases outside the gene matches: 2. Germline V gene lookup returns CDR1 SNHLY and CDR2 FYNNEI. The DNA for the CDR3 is TGTGCCAGCATAGGGACAGGGAATCAGCCCCAGCATTTT. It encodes CASIGTGNQPQHF.

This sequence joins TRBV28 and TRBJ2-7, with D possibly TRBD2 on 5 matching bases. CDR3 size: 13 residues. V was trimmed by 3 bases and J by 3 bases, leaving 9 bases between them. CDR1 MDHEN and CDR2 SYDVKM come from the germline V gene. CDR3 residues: CASSLEVGYEQYF. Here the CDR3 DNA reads TGTGCCAGCAGTTTGGAGGTTGGCTACGAGCAGTACTTC.

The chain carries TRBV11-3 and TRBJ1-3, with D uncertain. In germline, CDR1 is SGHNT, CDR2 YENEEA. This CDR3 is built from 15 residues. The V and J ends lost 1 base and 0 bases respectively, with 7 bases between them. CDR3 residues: CASSLGSTSGNTIYF. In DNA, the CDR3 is TGTGCCAGCAGCTTAGGAAGCACCTCTGGAAACACCATATATTTT.

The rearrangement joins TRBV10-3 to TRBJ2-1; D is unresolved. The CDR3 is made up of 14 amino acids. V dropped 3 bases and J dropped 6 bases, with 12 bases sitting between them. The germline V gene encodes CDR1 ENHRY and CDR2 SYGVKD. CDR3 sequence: CAISESYSTNEQFF. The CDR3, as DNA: TGTGCCATCAGTGAAAGTTACAGTACCAATGAGCAGTTCTTC.

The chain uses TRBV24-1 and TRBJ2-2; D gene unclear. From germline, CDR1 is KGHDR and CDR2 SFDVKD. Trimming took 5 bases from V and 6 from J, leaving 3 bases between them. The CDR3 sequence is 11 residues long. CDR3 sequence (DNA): TGTGCCACCAGTGTCTCCGGGGAGCTGTTTTTT. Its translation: CATSVSGELFF.

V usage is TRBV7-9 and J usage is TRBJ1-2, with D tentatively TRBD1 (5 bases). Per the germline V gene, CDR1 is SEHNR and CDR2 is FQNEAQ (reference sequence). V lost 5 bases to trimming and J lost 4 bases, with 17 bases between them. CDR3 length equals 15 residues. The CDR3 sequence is CASSPIGGRVYGYTF. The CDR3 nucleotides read TGTGCCAGCAGCCCCATCGGGGGAAGAGTCTATGGCTACACCTTC.

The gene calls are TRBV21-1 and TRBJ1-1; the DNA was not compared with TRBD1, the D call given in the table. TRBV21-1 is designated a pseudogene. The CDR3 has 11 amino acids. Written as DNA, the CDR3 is TGTGCCAGCATCGACAGGGGACGAGCTTTCTTT. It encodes CASIDRGRAFF.

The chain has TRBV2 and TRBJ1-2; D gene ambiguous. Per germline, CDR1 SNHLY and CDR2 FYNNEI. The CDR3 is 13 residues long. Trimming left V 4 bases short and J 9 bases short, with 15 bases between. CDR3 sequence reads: CASSGRSGGSYTF. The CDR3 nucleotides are TGTGCCAGCAGTGGGAGATCAGGCGGAAGCTACACCTTC.

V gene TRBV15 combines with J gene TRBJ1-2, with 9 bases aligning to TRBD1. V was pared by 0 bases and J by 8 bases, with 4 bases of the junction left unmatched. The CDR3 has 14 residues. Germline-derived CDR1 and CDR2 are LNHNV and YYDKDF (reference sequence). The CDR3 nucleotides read TGTGCCACCAGCAGAGAAGGGACAGGGAAAGGCTACACCTTC. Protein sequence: CATSREGTGKGYTF.